Shown below are 32 T cell receptor beta chains from a single sample sequenced in a study of blood T cell repertoires in COVID-19. Measured with immunoSEQ multiplex PCR; TCRdb has only the in-frame clones, and not every one. The sample holds about 200,000 clones, more than 75% seen once. Sequencing was performed on peripheral blood. The receptors here all came from a man in his forties or fifties with active or convalescent COVID-19.

V usage is TRBV30 and J usage is TRBJ2-3, with 10 bases aligning to TRBD2. Germline CDR1 reads GTSNPN; CDR2 reads SVGIG (reference sequence). The V segment lost 7 bases and the J segment 6 bases; nucleotides outside the gene matches: 10. This CDR3 is built from 14 residues. CDR3 coding DNA: TGTGCCTACACGATAGCGGGGGGAGTGGATACGCAGTATTTT. Translated: CAYTIAGGVDTQYF.

Worth noting for this clone: Other DNA variants within this sample encode the same CDR3. CDR3 in DNA: TGTGCCTGGACCCGGGGGACAGATACGCAGTATTTT. Protein: CAWTRGTDTQYF. This chain links TRBV30 with TRBJ2-3, with D tentatively TRBD2 (6 bases). This CDR3 contains 12 residues. Germline values: CDR1 GTSNPN, CDR2 SVGIG (reference sequence). The V and J ends lost 4 bases and 3 bases respectively, with 8 bases between them.

The chain couples TRBV29-1 to TRBJ1-2, with D perhaps TRBD1 (6 bases). V dropped 2 bases and J dropped 5 bases, with 12 bases sitting between them. The length of the CDR3 is 13 residues. Germline-derived CDR1 and CDR2 are SQVTM and ANQGSEA. Here the CDR3 reads CSVEHFQGYGYTF. As DNA, the CDR3 is TGCAGCGTTGAACACTTCCAGGGGTATGGCTACACCTTC.

The gene calls are TRBV5-1 and TRBJ2-2; possible D gene TRBD1, 6 bases. Germline V lookup: CDR1 SGHRS, CDR2 YFSETQ. Trimming shortened V by 1 base and J by 7 bases, and 11 bases separated the two germline ends. This CDR3 region has 14 residues. CDR3 protein: CASSLTGTNGELFF. CDR3 DNA: TGCGCCAGCAGCTTGACAGGGACCAACGGGGAGCTGTTTTTT. Full variable domain (missing parts from reference TRBV5-1 and TRBJ2-2): KAGVTQTPRYLIKTRGQQVTLSCSPISGHRSVSWYQQTPGQGLQFLFEYFSETQRNKGNFPGRFSGRQFSNSRSEMNVSTLELGDSALYLCASSLTGTNGELFFGEGSRLTVL.

The chain recombines TRBV28 with TRBJ1-1; the D is unclear. V lost 4 bases to trimming and J lost 0 bases, with 12 bases between them. The CDR3 is made up of 15 amino acids. In germline, CDR1 is MDHEN, CDR2 SYDVKM. The CDR3 protein is CASSSRGRMNTEAFF. The CDR3 bases are TGTGCCAGCAGTTCCCGCGGTCGGATGAACACTGAAGCTTTCTTT.

The chain links TRBV19 to TRBJ1-4; TRBD1 might be the D (5 bases). V was cut by 6 bases and J by 0 bases, with 5 bases left in between. The CDR3 extends over 13 amino acids. From germline, CDR1 is LNHDA and CDR2 SQIVND (reference sequence). CDR3 amino acids: CASRTATNEKLFF. The CDR3 DNA is TGTGCCAGTAGGACAGCAACTAATGAAAAACTGTTTTTT.

V usage is TRBV29-1 and J usage is TRBJ1-1, with unresolved D. From germline, CDR1 is SQVTM and CDR2 ANQGSEA. Trimming took 4 bases from V and 5 from J, leaving 5 bases between them. The CDR3 contains 10 residues. In nucleotides, the CDR3 is TGCAGCGTTGTCGTGACTGAAGCTTTCTTT. It translates to CSVVVTEAFF.

This rearrangement joins TRBV6-5 to TRBJ1-6, with D perhaps matching TRBD1 (5 bases). Trimming removed 2 bases from V and 9 bases from J, with 11 bases in between. The CDR3 consists of 14 residues. Looked up from germline, CDR1 is MNHEY and CDR2 is SVGAGI. CDR3 bases: TGTGCCAGCAGTTACCGTGGGGCGACTTCACCCCTCCACTTT. Its protein is CASSYRGATSPLHF.

The table lists this clone with a few counts. The chain has TRBV9 and TRBJ1-1; D possibly corresponds to TRBD1 (5 bases). Between the trimmed V and J ends, which lost 6 bases and 5 bases, there was a span of 20 bases. The CDR3 extends over 15 amino acids. Per germline, CDR1 SGDLS and CDR2 YYNGEE. The CDR3 nucleotides are TGTGCCAGCAACCAATTGGGCCATAGGGGTACTGAAGCTTTCTTT. It encodes CASNQLGHRGTEAFF.

V gene TRBV5-1 combines with J gene TRBJ2-3; D gene unclear. Looked up from germline, CDR1 is SGHRS and CDR2 is YFSETQ. V was pared by 0 bases and J by 4 bases, with 9 bases between. The length of the CDR3 is 14 residues. The CDR3 protein is CASSLDITADTQYF. The CDR3 DNA sequence: TGCGCCAGCAGCTTGGATATAACGGCAGATACGCAGTATTTT. Filled out from reference TRBV5-1 and TRBJ2-3, the complete variable domain reads KAGVTQTPRYLIKTRGQQVTLSCSPISGHRSVSWYQQTPGQGLQFLFEYFSETQRNKGNFPGRFSGRQFSNSRSEMNVSTLELGDSALYLCASSLDITADTQYFGPGTRLTVL.

The V call is TRBV10-2, the J call TRBJ1-2; D ambiguous. V was clipped by 2 bases and J by 4 bases, with 5 bases between them. CDR3 length equals 12 residues. In germline, CDR1 is WSHSY, CDR2 SAAADI. DNA of the CDR3: TGCGCCAGCAGTGAGGCAGGCTATGGCTACACCTTC. This sequence encodes CASSEAGYGYTF.

The CDR3 nucleotides are TGTGCCAGTAGTATTAGCGGCGGCTCTTTCTACGAGCAGTACTTC. It is translated as CASSISGGSFYEQYF. V usage is TRBV19 and J usage is TRBJ2-7; the D gene is possibly TRBD2 (6 bases). Trimming left V 3 bases short and J 3 bases short, with 15 bases between. Germline V gene lookup returns CDR1 LNHDA and CDR2 SQIVND (reference sequence). CDR3 length equals 15 residues. The full variable domain, in which reference TRBV19 and TRBJ2-7 provide the parts outside the CDR3, is DGGITQSPKYLFRKEGQNVTLSCEQNLNHDAMYWYRQDPGQGLRLIYYSQIVNDFQKGDIAEGYSVSREKKESFPLTVTSAQKNPTAFYLCASSISGGSFYEQYFGPGTRLTVT.

The chain employs TRBV3-1 (or the pseudogene TRBV3-2) and TRBJ2-1; 8 bases align to TRBD2. There are 15 residues in the CDR3. V was clipped by 4 bases and J by 0 bases; unmatched bases: 2. Germline assignment: CDR1 LGHDT and CDR2 YNNKEL (reference sequence). For the CDR3, the DNA is TGTGCCAGCAGCCTGAGCGGGAGCTCCTACAATGAGCAGTTCTTC. It encodes CASSLSGSSYNEQFF.

This rearrangement joins TRBV19 to TRBJ1-1; D possibly corresponds to TRBD1 (6 bases). Germline CDR1 is LNHDA and CDR2 is SQIVND (reference sequence). There are 14 residues in the CDR3. Trimming stripped 7 bases from V and 6 bases from J, with 18 bases between. The CDR3 is CASTPGAGESEAFF. CDR3 bases: TGTGCCAGTACCCCAGGGGCCGGGGAGTCTGAAGCTTTCTTT.

This rearrangement joins TRBV11-3 to TRBJ1-3, with D possibly being TRBD1 (5 bases). V was shortened by 2 bases and J by 8 bases, with 31 bases between the two germline ends. CDR3 length: 20 amino acids. Germline CDR1 is SGHNT and CDR2 is YENEEA. The CDR3 region is CASSLTHGQGNPASRDTIYF. For the CDR3, the DNA is TGTGCCAGCAGCTTAACTCACGGGCAGGGTAACCCAGCAAGCCGCGACACCATATATTTT.

The chain links TRBV5-1 to TRBJ1-2, with a possible D match to TRBD1 (5 bases). The CDR3 is 15 amino acids. Trimming stripped 0 bases from V and 5 bases from J, with 14 bases between. In germline, CDR1 is SGHRS, CDR2 YFSETQ. The CDR3 nucleotides are TGCGCCAGCAGCTTGGACTCAGGGAATGGTTATGGCTACACCTTC. Its protein is CASSLDSGNGYGYTF.

CDR3 bases: TGTGCCAGCAGTTACTCCCTGACTAGTTCTAATGAGCAGTTCTTC. Its translation: CASSYSLTSSNEQFF. The chain links TRBV28 to TRBJ2-1; TRBD2 is a possible D gene (6 bases). V lost 4 bases and J lost 7, with 17 bases in between. Germline V gene data show CDR1 as MDHEN and CDR2 as SYDVKM. This CDR3 is built from 15 residues.

The chain recombines TRBV7-9 with TRBJ2-6; 9 positions agree with TRBD2. The CDR3 runs 17 residues. The V gene end was trimmed by 2 bases and the J gene end by 0 bases; junction bases not matched to a gene: 2. Germline CDR1 reads SEHNR; CDR2 reads FQNEAQ (reference sequence). CDR3 DNA: TGTGCCAGCAGCTTACTAGCGGGGAGCTCTGGGGCCAACGTCCTGACTTTC. Amino acid sequence: CASSLLAGSSGANVLTF.

V usage is TRBV7-6 and J usage is TRBJ1-4, with D unresolved. Per the germline V gene, CDR1 is SGHVS and CDR2 is FNYEAQ. The CDR3 covers 14 residues. The germline V and J ends were trimmed by 2 bases and 7 bases, with 11 bases remaining between them. As DNA, the CDR3 is TGTGCCAGCAGCTTAACCCCGGGTTCTGAAAAACTGTTTTTT. Protein: CASSLTPGSEKLFF.

The chain has TRBV19 and TRBJ1-3; D might be TRBD1 (6 bases). Per the germline V gene, CDR1 is LNHDA and CDR2 is SQIVND (reference sequence). This CDR3 spans 17 amino acids. V shed 5 bases and J shed 0 bases, with 17 bases lying between them. CDR3 nucleotides: TGTGCCAGTAGTCCCCTGGGGGCTCGACCCTCTGGAAACACCATATATTTT. Amino acids: CASSPLGARPSGNTIYF.

The rearrangement links TRBV9 to TRBJ2-3, with TRBD2 matching over 15 bases. V lost 0 bases and J lost 6; bases outside the gene matches: 2. The CDR3 has 16 residues. Germline loops: CDR1 SGDLS, CDR2 YYNGEE. The CDR3 region has the DNA TGTGCCAGCAGCGTAGTGGGACTAGCGGGGGGCGATACGCAGTATTTT. Translating gives CASSVVGLAGGDTQYF.

A single count supports this clone. J is TRBJ1-5 and V is TRBV6-2 or TRBV6-3; D is unclear. Germline loops: CDR1 MNHEY, CDR2 SVGEGT. The CDR3 length is 17 residues. Trimming removed 0 bases from V and 7 bases from J, with 19 bases in between. The CDR3 sequence: CASSYSESRGGFQPQHF. The CDR3 region has the DNA TGTGCCAGCAGTTACTCGGAAAGCCGGGGAGGATTCCAGCCCCAGCATTTT.

J is TRBJ1-1 and V is TRBV2; TRBD1 might be the D (6 bases). CDR1 SNHLY and CDR2 FYNNEI come from the germline V gene. Trimming took 7 bases from V and 3 from J, leaving 18 bases between them. The CDR3 is made up of 15 amino acids. Written as DNA, the CDR3 is TGTGCCAGCATTAAGGACGGAGGGGGGGACACTGAAGCTTTCTTT. This encodes CASIKDGGGDTEAFF.

The chain links TRBV9 to TRBJ2-3; 9 nucleotides align to TRBD2. The germline V gene encodes CDR1 SGDLS and CDR2 YYNGEE. CDR3 length equals 16 residues. The V gene end was trimmed by 0 bases and the J gene end by 2 bases; junction bases not matched to a gene: 4. CDR3 sequence: CASSVEASGNTDTQYF. CDR3 nucleotides: TGTGCCAGCAGCGTAGAGGCTAGCGGGAACACAGATACGCAGTATTTT.

The chain employs TRBV7-9 and TRBJ1-1; D remains ambiguous. The CDR3 is made up of 14 amino acids. CDR1 and CDR2 from the germline V gene are SEHNR and FQNEAQ (reference sequence). The V end lost 2 bases, the J end lost 1 base, and 8 bases lay between the germline ends. CDR3 coding DNA: TGTGCCAGCAGCTTATTTGGCGGGAACACTGAAGCTTTCTTT. Translating it yields CASSLFGGNTEAFF. Full variable domain (outside the CDR3, taken from reference TRBV7-9 and TRBJ1-1): DTGVSQNPRHKITKRGQNVTFRCDPISEHNRLYWYRQTLGQGPEFLTYFQNEAQLEKSRLLSDRFSAERPKGSFSTLEIQRTEQGDSAMYLCASSLFGGNTEAFFGQGTRLTVV.

This chain links TRBV4-1 with TRBJ1-1; tentative D call: TRBD1 (5 bases). The CDR3 has 15 residues. Trimming took 4 bases from V and 1 from J, leaving 13 bases between them. Germline V gene lookup returns CDR1 MGHRA and CDR2 YSYEKL. The CDR3 DNA reads as TGCGCCAGCAGCCTACAACAGGTAACGAACACTGAAGCTTTCTTT. It encodes CASSLQQVTNTEAFF.

The chain couples TRBV29-1 to TRBJ2-3; no firm D call. This CDR3 comprises 13 residues. CDR1 is SQVTM and CDR2 is ANQGSEA in the germline V gene. Trimming stripped 4 bases from V and 1 base from J, with 9 bases between. The CDR3 protein is CSVGHTRTDTQYF. The DNA of the CDR3 is TGCAGCGTTGGACATACCCGCACAGATACGCAGTATTTT.

The chain has TRBV27 and TRBJ2-7; D is perhaps TRBD1 (5 bases). V dropped 6 bases and J dropped 3 bases, with 15 bases sitting between them. From germline, CDR1 is MNHEY and CDR2 SMNVEV (reference sequence). CDR3 size: 14 residues. The CDR3 region has the DNA TGTGCCAGCAGAGACAGCGAATTCGACTACGAGCAGTACTTC. Translation gives CASRDSEFDYEQYF.

The V call is TRBV9, the J call TRBJ1-2; D not certain. CDR1 is SGDLS and CDR2 is YYNGEE in the germline V gene. This CDR3 region has 13 residues. Between the trimmed V and J ends, which lost 4 bases and 8 bases, there was a span of 15 bases. CDR3 in DNA: TGTGCCAGCAGCCCAGGTGGAGGTCTGGGCTACACCTTC. This translates into CASSPGGGLGYTF. The variable domain in full, completed from reference TRBV9 and TRBJ1-2, reads DSGVTQTPKHLITATGQRVTLRCSPRSGDLSVYWYQQSLDQGLQFLIQYYNGEERAKGNILERFSAQQFPDLHSELNLSSLELGDSALYFCASSPGGGLGYTFGSGTRLTVV.

This chain connects TRBV25-1 to TRBJ2-3, with unresolved D. Germline V gene data show CDR1 as MGHDK and CDR2 as SYGVNS. V was pared by 8 bases and J by 10 bases, with 16 bases between. CDR3 length: 12 residues. The CDR3 is CASGRLQGAQYF. The CDR3, as DNA: TGTGCCAGCGGAAGACTCCAAGGCGCGCAGTATTTT. The full variable domain, with the rest looked up from reference TRBV25-1 and TRBJ2-3, is EADIYQTPRYLVIGTGKKITLECSQTMGHDKMYWYQQDPGMELHLIHYSYGVNSTEKGDLSSESTVSRIRTEHFPLTLESARPSHTSQYLCASGRLQGAQYFGPGTRLTVL.

The genes are TRBV7-3 and TRBJ2-1; no reliable D call. The CDR3 totals 11 residues. The V and J ends lost 2 bases and 7 bases respectively, with 3 bases between them. Looked up from germline, CDR1 is SGHTA and CDR2 is FQGTGA. The CDR3 DNA reads TGTGCCAGCAGCTTATCTAATGAGCAGTTCTTC. This translates into CASSLSNEQFF.

The chain carries TRBV5-1 and TRBJ1-6; 9 nucleotides align to TRBD1. V dropped 2 bases and J dropped 7; count of bases not matched to a gene: 1. The germline CDR1 and CDR2 sequences are SGHRS and YFSETQ. The CDR3 is 14 residues long. Here the CDR3 reads CASSLQGANSPLHF. The CDR3 nucleotides are TGCGCCAGCAGCTTACAGGGGGCGAATTCACCCCTCCACTTT. The variable domain in full, completed from reference TRBV5-1 and TRBJ1-6, reads KAGVTQTPRYLIKTRGQQVTLSCSPISGHRSVSWYQQTPGQGLQFLFEYFSETQRNKGNFPGRFSGRQFSNSRSEMNVSTLELGDSALYLCASSLQGANSPLHFGNGTRLTVT.